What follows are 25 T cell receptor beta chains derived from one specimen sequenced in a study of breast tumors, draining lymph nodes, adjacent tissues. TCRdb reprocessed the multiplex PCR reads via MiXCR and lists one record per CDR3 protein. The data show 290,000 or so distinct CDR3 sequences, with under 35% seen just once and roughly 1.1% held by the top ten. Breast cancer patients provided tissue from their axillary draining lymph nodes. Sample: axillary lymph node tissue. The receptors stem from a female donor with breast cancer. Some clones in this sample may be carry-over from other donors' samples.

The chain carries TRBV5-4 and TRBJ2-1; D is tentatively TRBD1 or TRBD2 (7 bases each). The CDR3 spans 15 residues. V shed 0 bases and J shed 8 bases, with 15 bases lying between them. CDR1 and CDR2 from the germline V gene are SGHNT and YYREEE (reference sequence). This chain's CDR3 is CASSLGQGGSHEQFF. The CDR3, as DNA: TGTGCCAGCAGCTTGGGGCAGGGGGGGAGCCATGAGCAGTTCTTC. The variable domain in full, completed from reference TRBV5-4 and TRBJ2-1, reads ETGVTQSPTHLIKTRGQQVTLRCSSQSGHNTVSWYQQALGQGPQFIFQYYREEENGRGNFPPRFSGLQFPNYSSELNVNALELDDSALYLCASSLGQGGSHEQFFGPGTRLTVL.

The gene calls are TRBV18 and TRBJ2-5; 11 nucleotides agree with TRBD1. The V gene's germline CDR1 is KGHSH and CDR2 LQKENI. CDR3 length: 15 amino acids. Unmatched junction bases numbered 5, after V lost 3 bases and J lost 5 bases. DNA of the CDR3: TGTGCCAGCTCACCGAAGGACAGGGGGCGGGAGACCCAGTACTTC. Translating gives CASSPKDRGRETQYF. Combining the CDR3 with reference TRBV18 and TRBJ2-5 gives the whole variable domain NAGVMQNPRHLVRRRGQEARLRCSPMKGHSHVYWYRQLPEEGLKFMVYLQKENIIDESGMPKERFSAEFPKEGPSILRIQQVVRGDSAAYFCASSPKDRGRETQYFGPGTRLLVL.

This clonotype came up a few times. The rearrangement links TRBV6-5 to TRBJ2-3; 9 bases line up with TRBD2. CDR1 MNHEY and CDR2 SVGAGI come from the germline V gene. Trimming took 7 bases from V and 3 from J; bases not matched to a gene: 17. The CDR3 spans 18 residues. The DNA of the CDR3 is TGTGCCAGCAAGATGGCGGGAGGGCCATGGTTGAGTACAGATACGCAGTATTTT. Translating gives CASKMAGGPWLSTDTQYF.

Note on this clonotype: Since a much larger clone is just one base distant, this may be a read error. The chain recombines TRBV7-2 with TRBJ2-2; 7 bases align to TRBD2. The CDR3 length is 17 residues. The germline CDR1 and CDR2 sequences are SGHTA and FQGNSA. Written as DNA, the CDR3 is TGTGCCAGCAGCTTAGTAGCGGGCGCCATAAGTACCGCGGAGCTGTTTTTT. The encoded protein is CASSLVAGAISTAELFF.

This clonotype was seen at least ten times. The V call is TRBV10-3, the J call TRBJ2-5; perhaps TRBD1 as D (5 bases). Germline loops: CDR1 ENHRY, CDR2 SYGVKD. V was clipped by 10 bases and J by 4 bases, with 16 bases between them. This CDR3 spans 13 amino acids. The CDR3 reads CASLQGSGETQYF. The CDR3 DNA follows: TGTGCCAGCCTTCAGGGCTCGGGAGAGACCCAGTACTTC.

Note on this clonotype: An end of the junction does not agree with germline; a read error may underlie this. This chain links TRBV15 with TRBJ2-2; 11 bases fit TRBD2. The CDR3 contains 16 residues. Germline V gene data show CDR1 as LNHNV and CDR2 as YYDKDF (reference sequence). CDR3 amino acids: CATSRDTSGSTGGLLF. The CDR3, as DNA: TGTGCCACCAGCAGAGATACTAGCGGGAGCACCGGGGGGCTGCTTTTT. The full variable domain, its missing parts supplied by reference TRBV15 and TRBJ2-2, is DAMVIQNPRYQVTQFGKPVTLSCSQTLNHNVMYWYQQKSSQAPKLLFHYYDKDFNNEADTPDNFQSRRPNTSFCFLDIRSPGLGDTAMYLCATSRDTSGSTGGLLFGEGSRLTVL.

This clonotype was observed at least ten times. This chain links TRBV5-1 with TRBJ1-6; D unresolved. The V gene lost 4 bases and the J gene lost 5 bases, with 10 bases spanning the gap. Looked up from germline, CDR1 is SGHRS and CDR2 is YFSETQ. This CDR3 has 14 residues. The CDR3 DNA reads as TGCGCCAGCAGCACCGGGATCGATAATTCACCCCTCCACTTT. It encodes CASSTGIDNSPLHF. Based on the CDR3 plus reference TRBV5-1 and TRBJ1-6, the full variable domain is KAGVTQTPRYLIKTRGQQVTLSCSPISGHRSVSWYQQTPGQGLQFLFEYFSETQRNKGNFPGRFSGRQFSNSRSEMNVSTLELGDSALYLCASSTGIDNSPLHFGNGTRLTVT.

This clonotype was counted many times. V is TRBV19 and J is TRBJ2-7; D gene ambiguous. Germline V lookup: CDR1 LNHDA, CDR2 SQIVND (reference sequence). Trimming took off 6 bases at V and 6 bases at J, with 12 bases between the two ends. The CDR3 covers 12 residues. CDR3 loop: CASSAAKAEQYF. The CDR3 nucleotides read TGTGCCAGTAGCGCAGCGAAAGCCGAGCAGTACTTC.

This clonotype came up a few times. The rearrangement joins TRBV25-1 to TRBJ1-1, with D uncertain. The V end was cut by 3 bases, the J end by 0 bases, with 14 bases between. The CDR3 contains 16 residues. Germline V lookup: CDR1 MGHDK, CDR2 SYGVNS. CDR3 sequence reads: CASSDSRFAMNTEAFF. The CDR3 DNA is TGTGCCAGCAGTGATTCTCGCTTCGCCATGAACACTGAAGCTTTCTTT.

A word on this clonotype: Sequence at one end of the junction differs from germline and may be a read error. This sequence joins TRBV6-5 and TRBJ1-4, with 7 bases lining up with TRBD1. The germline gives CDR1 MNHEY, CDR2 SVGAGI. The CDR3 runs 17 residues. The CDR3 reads CASSHSIHMATGVQLFF. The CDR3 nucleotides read TGTGCCAGCAGTCACTCGATTCATATGGCAACAGGGGTCCAACTGTTTTTT.

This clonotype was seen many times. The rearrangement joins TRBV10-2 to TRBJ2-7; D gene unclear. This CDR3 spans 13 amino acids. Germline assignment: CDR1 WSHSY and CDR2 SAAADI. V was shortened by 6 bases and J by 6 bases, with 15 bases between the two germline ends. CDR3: CASRAGVTGEQYF. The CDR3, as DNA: TGCGCCAGCAGGGCTGGAGTAACGGGCGAGCAGTACTTC.

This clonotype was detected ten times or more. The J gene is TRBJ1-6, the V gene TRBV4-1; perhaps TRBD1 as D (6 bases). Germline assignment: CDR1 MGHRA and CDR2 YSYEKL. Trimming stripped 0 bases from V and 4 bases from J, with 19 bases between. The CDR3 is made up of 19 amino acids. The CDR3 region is CASSQEGSTGRGYNSPLHF. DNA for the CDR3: TGCGCCAGCAGCCAAGAGGGATCGACAGGCCGGGGGTATAATTCACCCCTCCACTTT.

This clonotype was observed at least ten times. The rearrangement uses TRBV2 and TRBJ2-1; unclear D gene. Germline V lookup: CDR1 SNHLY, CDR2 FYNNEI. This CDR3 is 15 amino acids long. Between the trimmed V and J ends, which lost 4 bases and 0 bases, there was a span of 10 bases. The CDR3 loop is CASSGYLSSYNEQFF. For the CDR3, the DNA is TGTGCCAGCAGTGGGTACCTTAGCTCCTACAATGAGCAGTTCTTC.

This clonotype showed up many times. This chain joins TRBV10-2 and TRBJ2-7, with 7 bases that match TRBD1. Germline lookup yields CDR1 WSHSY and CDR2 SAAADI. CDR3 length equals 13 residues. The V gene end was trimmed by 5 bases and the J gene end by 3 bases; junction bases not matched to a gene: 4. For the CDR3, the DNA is TGCGCCAGCAGTTCAGGACAGGTCTACGAGCAGTACTTC. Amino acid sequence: CASSSGQVYEQYF.

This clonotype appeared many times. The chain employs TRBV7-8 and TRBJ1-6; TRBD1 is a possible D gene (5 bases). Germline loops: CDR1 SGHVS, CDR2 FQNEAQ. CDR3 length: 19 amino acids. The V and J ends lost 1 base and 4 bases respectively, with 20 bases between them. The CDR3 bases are TGTGCCAGCAGCTTAGGCACCCTCAAAAACGACAGATATAATTCACCCCTCCACTTT. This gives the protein CASSLGTLKNDRYNSPLHF. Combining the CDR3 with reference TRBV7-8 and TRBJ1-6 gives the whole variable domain GAGVSQSPRYKVAKRGQDVALRCDPISGHVSLFWYQQALGQGPEFLTYFQNEAQLDKSGLPSDRFFAERPEGSVSTLKIQRTQQEDSAVYLCASSLGTLKNDRYNSPLHFGNGTRLTVT.

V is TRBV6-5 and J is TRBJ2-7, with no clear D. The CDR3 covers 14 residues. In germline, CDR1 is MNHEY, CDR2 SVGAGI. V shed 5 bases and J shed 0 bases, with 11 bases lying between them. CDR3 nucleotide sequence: TGTGCCAGCAGTCACCTGGGCAGCTCCTACGAGCAGTACTTC. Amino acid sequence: CASSHLGSSYEQYF.

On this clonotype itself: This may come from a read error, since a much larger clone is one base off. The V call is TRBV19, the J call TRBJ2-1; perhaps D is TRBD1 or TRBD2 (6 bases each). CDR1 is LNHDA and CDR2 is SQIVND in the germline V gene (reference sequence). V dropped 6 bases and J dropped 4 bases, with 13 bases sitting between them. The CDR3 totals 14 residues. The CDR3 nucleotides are TGTGCCAGTAGAAGGGGGGCGCAGTACAATGAGCAGTTCTTC. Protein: CASRRGAQYNEQFF.

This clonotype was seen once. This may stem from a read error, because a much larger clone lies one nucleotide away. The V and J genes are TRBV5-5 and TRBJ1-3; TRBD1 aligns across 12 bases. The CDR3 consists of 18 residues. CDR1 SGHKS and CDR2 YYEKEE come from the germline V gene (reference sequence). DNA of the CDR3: TGTGCCAGCAGCTTGAGGGACAGGGGGCCGAGCTCTGGAAGCACCATATATTTT. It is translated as CASSLRDRGPSSGSTIYF.

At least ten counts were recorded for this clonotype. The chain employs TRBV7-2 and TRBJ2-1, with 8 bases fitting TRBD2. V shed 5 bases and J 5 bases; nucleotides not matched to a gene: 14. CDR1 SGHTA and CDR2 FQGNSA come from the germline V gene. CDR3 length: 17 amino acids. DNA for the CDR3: TGTGCCAGCAGCCCTTATACCCAGGGACTAGGGAACAATGAGCAGTTCTTC. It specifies CASSPYTQGLGNNEQFF.

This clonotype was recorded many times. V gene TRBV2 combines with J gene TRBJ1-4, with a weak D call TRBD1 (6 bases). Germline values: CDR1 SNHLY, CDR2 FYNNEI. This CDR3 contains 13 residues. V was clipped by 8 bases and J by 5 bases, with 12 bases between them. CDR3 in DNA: TGTGCCAGCGATCGGGGGCTAAATGAAAAACTGTTTTTT. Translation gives CASDRGLNEKLFF. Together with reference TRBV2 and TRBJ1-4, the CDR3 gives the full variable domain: EPEVTQTPSHQVTQMGQEVILRCVPISNHLYFYWYRQILGQKVEFLVSFYNNEISEKSEIFDDQFSVERPDGSNFTLKIRSTKLEDSAMYFCASDRGLNEKLFFGSGTQLSVL.

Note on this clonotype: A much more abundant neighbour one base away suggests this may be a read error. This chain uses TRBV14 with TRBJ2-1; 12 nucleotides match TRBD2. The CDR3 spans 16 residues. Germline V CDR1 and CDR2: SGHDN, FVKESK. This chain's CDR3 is CASSHLAGGIYNGQFF. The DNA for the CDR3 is TGTGCCAGCAGCCATCTAGCGGGAGGGATCTACAATGGGCAGTTCTTC.

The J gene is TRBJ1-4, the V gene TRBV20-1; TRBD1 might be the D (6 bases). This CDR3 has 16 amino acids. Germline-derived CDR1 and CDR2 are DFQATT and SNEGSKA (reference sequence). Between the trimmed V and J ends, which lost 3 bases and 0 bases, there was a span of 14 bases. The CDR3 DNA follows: TGCAGTGCTAGGGCAGGGGAACTTGCAACTAATGAAAAACTGTTTTTT. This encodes CSARAGELATNEKLFF.

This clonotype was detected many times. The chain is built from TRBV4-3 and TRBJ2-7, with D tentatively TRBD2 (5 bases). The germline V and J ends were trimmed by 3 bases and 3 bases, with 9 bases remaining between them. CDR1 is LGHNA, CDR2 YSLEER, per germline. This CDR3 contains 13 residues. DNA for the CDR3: TGCGCCAGCAGCCAGGGCCGGGACTACGAGCAGTACTTC. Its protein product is CASSQGRDYEQYF.

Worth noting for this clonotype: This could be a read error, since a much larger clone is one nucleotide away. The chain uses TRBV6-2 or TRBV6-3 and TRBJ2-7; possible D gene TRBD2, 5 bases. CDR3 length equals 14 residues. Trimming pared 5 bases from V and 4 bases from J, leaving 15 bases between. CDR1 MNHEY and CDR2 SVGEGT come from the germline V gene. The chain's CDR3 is CASSPGSGEYEQYF. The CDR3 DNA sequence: TGTGCCAGCAGTCCGGGGTCAGGAGAATACGAGCAGTACTTC.

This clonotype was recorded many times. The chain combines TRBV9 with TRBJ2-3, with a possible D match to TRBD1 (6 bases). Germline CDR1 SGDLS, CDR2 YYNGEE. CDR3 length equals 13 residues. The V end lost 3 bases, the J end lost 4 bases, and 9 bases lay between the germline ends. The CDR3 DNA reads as TGTGCCAGCAGCGCCAGGGGACCAGATACGCAGTATTTT. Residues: CASSARGPDTQYF. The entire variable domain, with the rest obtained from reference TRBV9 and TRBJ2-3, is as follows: DSGVTQTPKHLITATGQRVTLRCSPRSGDLSVYWYQQSLDQGLQFLIQYYNGEERAKGNILERFSAQQFPDLHSELNLSSLELGDSALYFCASSARGPDTQYFGPGTRLTVL.